This entry lists 10 T cell receptor beta chains sequenced from one sample in a study of read filtering for tumor transcriptome and immune sequencing (dated by TCRdb to about 2020). This sample was sequenced with an Illumina HiSeq 4000. The Immunoverse kit was used to build TCR libraries from around 400 ng RNA, with molecular barcoded adaptors covering alpha/delta and beta/gamma chains. The public sequencing data were trimmed at Q25 with fastp and processed into clonotypes with MiXCR by TCRdb, which kept only in-frame beta chains. Every CDR3 protein is listed once, alongside the most common genes and DNA of its rows. For this sample the table gives tens of thousands of distinct CDR3 sequences, of which 13% to 15% were detected only once. The ten largest clones take up around 7.3% of the sample. Source material: a population of CD138-negative cells sorted from bone marrow. In the paper's terms, the cell subset or site label means: bone marrow mononuclear cells depleted of CD138+ plasma/myeloma cells by negative magnetic selection. Receptors originate from a donor at least 40 years old with multiple myeloma.

This clonotype was observed many times. V usage is TRBV12-3 or TRBV12-4 and J usage is TRBJ2-2; D gene unclear. V was shortened by 4 bases and J by 2 bases, with 8 bases between the two germline ends. The CDR3 runs to 14 residues. CDR3 sequence reads: CASSSGVNTGELFF. The CDR3 bases are TGTGCCAGCAGTTCTGGGGTCAACACCGGGGAGCTGTTTTTT.

This clonotype came up many times. The rearrangement links TRBV3-1 to TRBJ2-3; 11 bases line up with TRBD2. The trim removed 4 bases at V and 4 bases at J, leaving 4 bases unmatched. Germline CDR1 and CDR2: LGHDT and YNNKEL (reference sequence). This CDR3 is 15 amino acids long. The CDR3 loop is CASSLTSGGADTQYF. The CDR3, as DNA: TGTGCCAGCAGCCTAACTAGCGGGGGAGCAGATACGCAGTATTTT.

This clonotype came up many times. V usage is TRBV28 and J usage is TRBJ2-1, with a tentative D call TRBD2 (6 bases). Germline lookup yields CDR1 MDHEN and CDR2 SYDVKM. This CDR3 has 13 amino acids. Trimming took 8 bases from V and 9 from J, leaving 17 bases between them. CDR3 in DNA: TGTGCCAGCGGGACTCAAGATCGGGCTGAGCAGTTCTTC. Protein sequence: CASGTQDRAEQFF.

The rearrangement joins TRBV14 to TRBJ1-1; the D is unclear. V was cut by 0 bases and J by 10 bases, with 12 bases left in between. Germline V gene lookup returns CDR1 SGHDN and CDR2 FVKESK. The CDR3 runs to 13 residues. CDR3 sequence: CASSQERGVAAFF. The CDR3 DNA is TGTGCCAGCAGCCAAGAACGTGGGGTTGCAGCTTTCTTT.

This clonotype was seen ten or more times. The rearrangement links TRBV28 to TRBJ2-1; D perhaps matches TRBD1 (5 bases). The CDR3 spans 15 residues. CDR1 is MDHEN and CDR2 is SYDVKM in the germline V gene. V was trimmed by 6 bases and J by 2 bases, leaving 14 bases between them. CDR3 region: CASRSRRGTYNEQFF. The DNA of the CDR3 is TGTGCCAGCAGGTCACGTAGGGGTACCTACAATGAGCAGTTCTTC. The variable domain in full, with the rest retrieved from reference TRBV28 and TRBJ2-1, is DVKVTQSSRYLVKRTGEKVFLECVQDMDHENMFWYRQDPGLGLRLIYFSYDVKMKEKGDIPEGYSVSREKKERFSLILESASTNQTSMYLCASRSRRGTYNEQFFGPGTRLTVL.

In this sample, this clonotype turned up many times. Given a much more abundant clone one base away, this may be a read error. Here the CDR3 DNA reads TGTGCCGGTACCGGTCAGAGAGTAAACACTGAAGCTTTCTTT. Its protein is CAGTGQRVNTEAFF. The V gene is TRBV9, the J gene TRBJ1-1; D ambiguous. This CDR3 spans 14 amino acids. Trimming removed 10 bases at V and 2 bases at J, with 18 bases between. Germline loops: CDR1 SGDLS, CDR2 YYNGEE.

Ten or more counts support this clonotype. The rearrangement joins TRBV6-1 to TRBJ1-1, with D possibly being TRBD1 (5 bases). V dropped 2 bases and J dropped 4 bases, with 11 bases sitting between them. There are 14 residues in the CDR3. Per germline, CDR1 MNHNS and CDR2 SASEGT. The CDR3 is CASSELGRVTEAFF. The DNA of the CDR3 is TGTGCCAGCAGTGAATTAGGCAGGGTCACTGAAGCTTTCTTT.

The chain carries TRBV2 and TRBJ1-1; 8 bases are shared with TRBD1. The trim removed 7 bases at V and 1 base at J, leaving 8 bases unmatched. The CDR3 length is 15 residues. CDR1 and CDR2 (germline): SNHLY, FYNNEI. The CDR3 bases are TGTGCCAGCACTCGGACAGGGATTGCGAACACTGAAGCTTTCTTT. This translates into CASTRTGIANTEAFF.

This clonotype was counted ten times or more. The chain has TRBV4-1 and TRBJ1-1; 7 positions agree with TRBD1. This CDR3 is built from 15 residues. Looked up from germline, CDR1 is MGHRA and CDR2 is YSYEKL. V shed 4 bases and J 8 bases; nucleotides not matched to a gene: 13. The CDR3 here is CASSRRQGEGAEAFF. DNA for the CDR3: TGCGCCAGCAGCCGCCGACAGGGAGAGGGAGCAGAAGCTTTCTTT.

This clonotype was counted ten times or more. The chain recombines TRBV5-1 with TRBJ2-3, with D unresolved. In germline, CDR1 is SGHRS, CDR2 YFSETQ. The V end was cut by 0 bases, the J end by 3 bases, with 8 bases between. The CDR3 runs 14 residues. CDR3 coding DNA: TGCGCCAGCAGCTTGGGGGTAACAACAGATACGCAGTATTTT. It translates to CASSLGVTTDTQYF.